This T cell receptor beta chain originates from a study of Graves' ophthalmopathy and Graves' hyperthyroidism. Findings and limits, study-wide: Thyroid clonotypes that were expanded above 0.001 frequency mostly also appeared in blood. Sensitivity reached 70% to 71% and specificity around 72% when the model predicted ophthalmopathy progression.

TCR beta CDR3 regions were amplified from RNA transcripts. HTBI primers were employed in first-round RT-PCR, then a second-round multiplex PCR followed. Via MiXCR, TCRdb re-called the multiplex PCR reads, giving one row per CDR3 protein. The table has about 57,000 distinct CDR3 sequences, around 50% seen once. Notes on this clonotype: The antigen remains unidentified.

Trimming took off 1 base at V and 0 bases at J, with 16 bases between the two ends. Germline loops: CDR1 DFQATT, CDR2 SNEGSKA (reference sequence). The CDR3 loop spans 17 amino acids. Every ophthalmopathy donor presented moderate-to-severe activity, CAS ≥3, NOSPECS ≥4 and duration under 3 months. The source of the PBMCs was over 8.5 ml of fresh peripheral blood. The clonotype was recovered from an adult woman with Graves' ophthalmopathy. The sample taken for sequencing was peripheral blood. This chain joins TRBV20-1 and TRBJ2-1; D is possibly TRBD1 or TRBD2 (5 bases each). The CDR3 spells CSARGGIETNSYNEQFF. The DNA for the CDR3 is TGCAGTGCTAGAGGGGGGATAGAAACCAACTCCTACAATGAGCAGTTCTTC.